This T cell receptor beta chain was recovered during a study of T-cell reconstitution after alpha-beta-depleted transplantation in children. The TCRbeta library was prepared with unique molecular identifiers. TCRdb re-analysed the PCR reads in MiXCR, keeping a single row per CDR3 protein. This table has some 500,000 distinct CDR3 sequences, 18% appearing once. Per germline, CDR1 MGHRA and CDR2 YSYEKL. This CDR3 is 15 amino acids long. V was pared by 1 base and J by 5 bases, with 14 bases between. The sample in question was PBMCs from the stem cell graft donor, obtained from the stem cell graft. The receptor's source is a human donor who donated a stem cell graft to a child with acute lymphoblastic leukemia. The chain employs TRBV4-1 and TRBJ1-2, with D maybe TRBD1 (6 bases). The CDR3 coding sequence is TGCGCCAGCAGCCAAGCCCGGGGGGCTGGGTATGGCTACACCTTC. Residues: CASSQARGAGYGYTF.